A selection of T cell receptor beta chains follows, all from one sample in a study of cytotoxic CD8 clonotypes in ibrutinib-treated CLL. Here immunoSEQ multiplex PCR was the method, and the copy in TCRdb shows in-frame clones only, minus some. The sample gives approximately 80,000 clones, roughly 84% of which show up once; about 5.6% is in the top ten. The material sequenced was PBMCs, taken before ibrutinib treatment. The receptors come from a human donor with chronic lymphocytic leukemia. Both conserved end residues are part of each CDR3. A D gene is named only where the DNA matches it firmly. The size of a clone is reported for some rows only, either as once, few or many, or as a class for expanded clones.

V gene	J gene	D gene	clone size	CDR3 DNA	CDR3 protein
TRBV14	TRBJ1-2	-	-	TGTGCCAGCAGCGGGTCCAGTAACTATGGCTACACCTTC	CASSGSSNYGYTF
TRBV5-1	TRBJ2-5	-	-	TGCGCCAGCAGCTTGGAGTACAGTTCGGGAGAGACCCAGTACTTC	CASSLEYSSGETQYF
TRBV29-1	TRBJ1-5	-	-	TGCAGCGTTGCGGACAGAAATAGCAATCAGCCCCAGCATTTT	CSVADRNSNQPQHF
TRBV7-3	TRBJ2-5	TRBD2	-	TGTGCCAGCAGCTTAACGCGGCTAGCGGAAGAGACCCAGTACTTC	CASSLTRLAEETQYF
TRBV11-3	TRBJ2-7	-	once	TGTGCCAGCAGCTTAGAAGGATTTCCCTACGAGCAGTACTTC	CASSLEGFPYEQYF
TRBV7-2	TRBJ2-5	-	-	TGTGCCAGCAGCTTAGCGGGGAGAAAAGAGACCCAGTACTTC	CASSLAGRKETQYF
TRBV14	TRBJ2-3	-	-	TGTGCCAGCAGCCCGACAACGATGACTCTCCATACGCAGTATTTT	CASSPTTMTLHTQYF
TRBV7-3	TRBJ2-7	TRBD1	-	TGTGCCAGCAGCTTAGCTGGCAGGGGGTCAGTGCAGTACTTC	CASSLAGRGSVQYF
TRBV7-8	TRBJ2-7	-	-	TGTGCCAGCAGCCCGGTTGCTAGTCTCTCCTACGAGCAGTACTTC	CASSPVASLSYEQYF
TRBV19	TRBJ2-7	-	-	TGTGCCAGTAGCCCCTGGGCGGTCAGCTCCTACGAGCAGTACTTC	CASSPWAVSSYEQYF
TRBV7-2	TRBJ1-1	-	-	TGTGCCAGCAGCTTAGACAGAGTGAACACTGAAGCTTTCTTT	CASSLDRVNTEAFF
TRBV7-6	TRBJ2-7	TRBD2	few	TGTGCCAGCAGCTACGGGACTAGCGGGACGGGGCAGTACTTC	CASSYGTSGTGQYF
TRBV14	TRBJ1-1	-	-	TGTGCCAGCAGCCAGCATAGGGACACTGAAGCTTTCTTT	CASSQHRDTEAFF
TRBV27	TRBJ2-7	TRBD1	-	TGTGCCAGCAGTTTCCGGACAGGGACCTACGAGCAGTACTTC	CASSFRTGTYEQYF
TRBV11-2	TRBJ2-1	TRBD1	-	TGTGCCAGCAGCCTCGGGACAGGGAGCTCCTACAATGAGCAGTTCTTC	CASSLGTGSSYNEQFF
TRBV4-1	TRBJ2-1	-	-	TGCGCCAGCAGCCAAGGGGCGACGCGAGCTTCCTACAATGAGCAGTTCTTC	CASSQGATRASYNEQFF
TRBV30	TRBJ2-7	TRBD2	-	TGTGCCTGGAGGGCTAGCGGGAGTTACGAGCAGTACTTC	CAWRASGSYEQYF
TRBV5-4	TRBJ1-2	-	-	TGTGCCAGCACCCTAACTCTGTTAGGGACCCTCATTGACCCAGACTATGGCTACACCTTC	CASTLTLLGTLIDPDYGYTF
TRBV30	TRBJ2-7	-	-	TGTGCCTCAAGGAGGGGGCGCCCCTACGAGCAGTACTTC	CASRRGRPYEQYF
TRBV6-1	TRBJ2-7	-	few	TGTGCCAGTATTTTAGGGACCCAAAGATCCTACGAGCAGTACTTC	CASILGTQRSYEQYF
TRBV30	TRBJ2-1	-	-	TGTGCCTGGAGTGTACCTGGGATGAGGAATGAGCAGTTCTTC	CAWSVPGMRNEQFF
TRBV19	TRBJ1-4	-	-	TGTGCCAGTAGTATCAGAGGGCTTCGTGATAATGAAAAACTGTTTTTT	CASSIRGLRDNEKLFF
TRBV27	TRBJ2-3	TRBD2	-	TGTGCCAGCACCCCGCCGGAGAGCGGGAGCCGTCTGACAGATACGCAGTATTTT	CASTPPESGSRLTDTQYF
TRBV9	TRBJ2-7	-	-	TGTGCCAGCAGCGACCCATCCTACGAGCAGTACTTC	CASSDPSYEQYF
TRBV19	TRBJ1-2	TRBD1	few	TGTGCCAGTACCTGGGACAGGGGCTATGGCTACACCTTC	CASTWDRGYGYTF
TRBV5-1	TRBJ2-5	-	-	TGCGCCAGCAGCTTGGAGGGGACGGGTGGGGAGACCCAGTACTTC	CASSLEGTGGETQYF
TRBV4-3	TRBJ1-1	TRBD1	-	TGCGCCAGCAGCCCTCCGGGACAGGGGTCGATTGGAGCTTTCTTT	CASSPPGQGSIGAFF
TRBV6-1	TRBJ1-1	-	-	TGTGCCAGCAGTGGCGACAGGCGGACTTCGCAAGCTTTCTTT	CASSGDRRTSQAFF
TRBV11-3	TRBJ1-2	-	-	TGTGCCAGCAGCTTAGAAGGTTGGCAGCAAAATCGATCTAACTATGGCTACACCTTC	CASSLEGWQQNRSNYGYTF
TRBV2	TRBJ1-2	-	-	TGTGCCAGCAGATTCCGGGGACTCATGTATGGCTACACCTTC	CASRFRGLMYGYTF
TRBV7-6	TRBJ2-7	-	once	TGTGCCAGCAGCTTACGGGATTTGGACGAGCAGTACTTC	CASSLRDLDEQYF
TRBV6-1	TRBJ1-2	-	-	TGTGCCAGCAGTGAAGTGGGACCCGACAGACCTTGGAACTATGGCTACACCTTC	CASSEVGPDRPWNYGYTF
TRBV29-1	TRBJ2-5	TRBD1	once	TGCAGCGCGAATGGACAGGGCCAACAAGAGACCCAGTACTTC	CSANGQGQQETQYF
TRBV6-5	TRBJ1-2	TRBD1	-	TGTGCCAGCAGTTACGCTTCAGGGGGCGCGCTTTATGGCTACACCTTC	CASSYASGGALYGYTF